This T cell receptor (beta chain) was identified during a study of T cells after posttransplantation cyclophosphamide. Findings of the study overall: TRB clonality was highly associated with recipient CMV seropositivity and reactivation.

A note on this clone: The antigen is undetermined.

From germline, CDR1 is MDHEN and CDR2 SYDVKM. Between the trimmed V and J ends, which lost 4 bases and 7 bases, there was a span of 25 bases. This CDR3 spans 17 amino acids. Only in-frame clones appear in the TCRdb table, and some are missing; sequencing was by immunoSEQ multiplex PCR. This table holds 5,500 to 6,000 clones, about 79% found once. Busulfan-fludarabine conditioning, marrow transplant, and cyclophosphamide on days +3 and +4 were administered. Sequenced here: CD4+ T cells sorted from blood, sampled roughly 340 days after allogeneic stem cell transplant with posttransplant cyclophosphamide. The V gene is TRBV28, the J gene TRBJ1-2, with D possibly matching TRBD1 (6 bases). The receptor comes from a male patient in his fifties or sixties who received an allogeneic stem cell transplant from a related donor and was CMV-positive. The graft donor may have given rise to some T cells. The chain's CDR3 is CASSSRSPDSLPGGYTF. The DNA for the CDR3 is TGTGCCAGCAGTTCTCGTTCCCCGGACAGTTTACCGGGTGGCTACACCTTC.